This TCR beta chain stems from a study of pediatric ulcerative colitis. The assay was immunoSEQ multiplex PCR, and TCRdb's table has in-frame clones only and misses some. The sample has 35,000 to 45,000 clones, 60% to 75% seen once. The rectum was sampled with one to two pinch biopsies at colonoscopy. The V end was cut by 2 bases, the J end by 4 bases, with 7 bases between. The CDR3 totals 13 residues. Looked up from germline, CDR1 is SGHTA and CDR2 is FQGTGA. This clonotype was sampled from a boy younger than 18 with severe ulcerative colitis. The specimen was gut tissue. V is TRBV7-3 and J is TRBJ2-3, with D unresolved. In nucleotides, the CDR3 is TGTGCCAGCAGCTTACTTCCTGCAGATACGCAGTATTTT. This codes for CASSLLPADTQYF.